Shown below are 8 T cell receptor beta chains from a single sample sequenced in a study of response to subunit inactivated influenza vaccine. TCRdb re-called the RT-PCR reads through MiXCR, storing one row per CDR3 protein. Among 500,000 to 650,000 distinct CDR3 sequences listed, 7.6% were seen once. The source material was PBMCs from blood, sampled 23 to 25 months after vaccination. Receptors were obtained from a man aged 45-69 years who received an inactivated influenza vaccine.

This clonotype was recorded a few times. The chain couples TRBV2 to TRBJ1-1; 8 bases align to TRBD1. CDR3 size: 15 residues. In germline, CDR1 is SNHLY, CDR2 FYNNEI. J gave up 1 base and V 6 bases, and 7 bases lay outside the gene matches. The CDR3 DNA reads TGTGCCAGCAGCGGACAGGGACTAAGGAACACTGAAGCTTTCTTT. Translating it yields CASSGQGLRNTEAFF.

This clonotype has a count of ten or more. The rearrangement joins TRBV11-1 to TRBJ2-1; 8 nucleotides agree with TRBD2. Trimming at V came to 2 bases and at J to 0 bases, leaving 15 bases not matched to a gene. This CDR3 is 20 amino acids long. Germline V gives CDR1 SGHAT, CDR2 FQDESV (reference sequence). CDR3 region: CASSLRRVPREGYSYNEQFF. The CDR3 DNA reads TGTGCCAGCAGCTTACGGCGGGTCCCCCGGGAGGGGTACTCCTACAATGAGCAGTTCTTC.

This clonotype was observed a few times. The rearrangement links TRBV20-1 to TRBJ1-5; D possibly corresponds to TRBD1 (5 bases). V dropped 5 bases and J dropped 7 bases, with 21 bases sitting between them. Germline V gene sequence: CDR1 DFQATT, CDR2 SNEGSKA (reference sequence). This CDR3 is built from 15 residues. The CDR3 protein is CSAGAQYLRDQPQHF. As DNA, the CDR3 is TGCAGTGCTGGGGCGCAGTACCTAAGGGACCAGCCCCAGCATTTT.

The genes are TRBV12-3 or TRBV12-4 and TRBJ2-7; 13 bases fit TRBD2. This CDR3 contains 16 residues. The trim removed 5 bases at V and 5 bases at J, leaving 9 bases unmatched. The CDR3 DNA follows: TGTGCCAGCAGTCGGACTAGCGGGGGCCCCAGGGACGAGCAGTACTTC. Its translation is CASSRTSGGPRDEQYF.

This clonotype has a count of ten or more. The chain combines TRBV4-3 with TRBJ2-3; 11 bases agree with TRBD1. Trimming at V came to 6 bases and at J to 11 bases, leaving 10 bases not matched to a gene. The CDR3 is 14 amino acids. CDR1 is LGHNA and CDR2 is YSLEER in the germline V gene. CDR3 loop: CASRPGQGVAKQYF. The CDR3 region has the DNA TGCGCCAGCAGACCGGGACAGGGGGTAGCAAAGCAGTATTTT.

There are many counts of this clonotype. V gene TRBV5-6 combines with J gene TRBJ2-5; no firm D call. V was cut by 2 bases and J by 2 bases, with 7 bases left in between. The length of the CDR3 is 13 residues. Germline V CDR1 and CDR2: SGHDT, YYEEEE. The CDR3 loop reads CASSFLRQETQYF. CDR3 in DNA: TGTGCCAGCAGCTTTTTACGGCAAGAGACCCAGTACTTC.

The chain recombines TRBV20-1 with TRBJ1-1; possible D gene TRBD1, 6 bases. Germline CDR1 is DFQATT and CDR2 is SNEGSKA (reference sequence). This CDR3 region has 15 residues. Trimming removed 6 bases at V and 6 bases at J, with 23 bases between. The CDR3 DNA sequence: TGCAGTGCGACGAAGGCCTCGGCGGGGGGCGCTGAAGCTTTCTTT. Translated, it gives CSATKASAGGAEAFF.

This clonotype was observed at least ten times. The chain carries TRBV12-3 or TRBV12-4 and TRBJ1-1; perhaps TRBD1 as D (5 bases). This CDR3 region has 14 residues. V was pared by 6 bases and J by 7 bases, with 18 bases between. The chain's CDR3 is CASSLGTATYEAFF. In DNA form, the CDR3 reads TGTGCCAGCAGCCTAGGGACGGCCACCTATGAAGCTTTCTTT.